The text below deals with one T cell receptor beta chain. Additional DNA sequences in this sample encode the identical CDR3. V dropped 1 base and J dropped 1; count of bases not matched to a gene: 4. CDR1 and CDR2 from the germline V gene are SGHVS and FNYEAQ. This CDR3 is 16 amino acids long. This sample stems from a study of blood T cell repertoires in COVID-19. Whole-study context: Italy, Spain and the United States were the sources of the convalescent and acute COVID-19 samples. PBMCs, B-cell-depleted T cells, or T cells provided the cDNA or gDNA that made up the material.

Study processing details: For nucleated cells, counts were estimated from reference gene primer amplification. Profiled with immunoSEQ multiplex PCR; TCRdb holds only in-frame clones, not every one. V and J calls and clone size follow that table, whereas D and trimming were derived from the DNA. The table lists 200,000 or so clones, 82% of them singletons, with 4.5% to 6.5% in the top ten. This rearrangement joins TRBV7-6 to TRBJ2-3, with 8 bases fitting TRBD1. The receptor's source is a woman in her 30s with acute or convalescent COVID-19. Sequenced: peripheral blood. CDR3 amino acids: CASSLGSGGGTDTQYF. Here the CDR3 DNA reads TGTGCCAGCAGCTTAGGATCAGGGGGCGGCACAGATACGCAGTATTTT. Drawing the rest from reference TRBV7-6 and TRBJ2-3, the complete variable domain is GAGVSQSPRYKVTKRGQDVALRCDPISGHVSLYWYRQALGQGPEFLTYFNYEAQQDKSGLPNDRFSAERPEGSISTLTIQRTEQRDSAMYRCASSLGSGGGTDTQYFGPGTRLTVL.